This entry lists 11 T cell receptor beta chains sequenced from one sample in a study of blood T cell repertoires in COVID-19. Libraries were prepared by immunoSEQ multiplex PCR; TCRdb keeps only in-frame clonotypes and omits some of them. Among approximately 93,000 clones listed, around 88% were seen once. Specimen: peripheral blood. The receptors stem from a man between 60 and 75 years old with acute or convalescent COVID-19.

The V gene is TRBV3-1 (or the pseudogene TRBV3-2), the J gene TRBJ1-4; a possible D gene is TRBD1 (5 bases). The germline V gene encodes CDR1 LGHDT and CDR2 YNNKEL (reference sequence). The CDR3 sequence is 13 residues long. Deletions cut 3 bases from V and 11 bases from J, with 13 bases between. Here the CDR3 DNA reads TGTGCCAGCAGCCAGCCAGGGTTAGACAAACTGTTTTTT. It codes for CASSQPGLDKLFF.

The chain uses TRBV5-1 and TRBJ2-5; TRBD2 matches at 12 bases. Trimming removed 4 bases from V and 4 bases from J; junction bases left unmatched: 2. The V gene's germline CDR1 is SGHRS and CDR2 YFSETQ. The CDR3 has 14 residues. The CDR3 protein is CASSGLAGIETQYF. The CDR3 DNA reads as TGCGCCAGCAGCGGACTAGCGGGAATAGAGACCCAGTACTTC.

The V call is TRBV27, the J call TRBJ2-7, with 16 bases that match TRBD2. The CDR3 totals 17 residues. CDR1 is MNHEY, CDR2 SMNVEV, per germline (reference sequence). The V segment lost 5 bases and the J segment 5 bases; nucleotides outside the gene matches: 9. The CDR3 DNA sequence: TGTGCCAGCAGTCCGGGACTAGCGGGAGGGCCATCCCACGAGCAGTACTTC. Translated, it gives CASSPGLAGGPSHEQYF.

The gene calls are TRBV4-1 and TRBJ1-2; D is unclear. V was shortened by 0 bases and J by 12 bases, with 17 bases between the two germline ends. CDR1 is MGHRA, CDR2 YSYEKL, per germline. The CDR3 covers 14 residues. The CDR3 nucleotides are TGCGCCAGCAGCCAAGAGTCGGGTCTGGGAGGGAACACCTTC. Its protein is CASSQESGLGGNTF.

V and J are TRBV28 and TRBJ1-1; D is unresolved. The CDR3 loop spans 15 amino acids. CDR1 and CDR2 (germline): MDHEN, SYDVKM. V was cut by 11 bases and J by 0 bases, with 19 bases left in between. The CDR3 here is CAWRRTSSMNTEAFF. In DNA, the CDR3 is TGTGCCTGGAGACGGACTTCCTCGATGAACACTGAAGCTTTCTTT. Together with reference TRBV28 and TRBJ1-1, the CDR3 gives the full variable domain: DVKVTQSSRYLVKRTGEKVFLECVQDMDHENMFWYRQDPGLGLRLIYFSYDVKMKEKGDIPEGYSVSREKKERFSLILESASTNQTSMYLCAWRRTSSMNTEAFFGQGTRLTVV.

The chain combines TRBV28 with TRBJ2-4; a weak D match, TRBD2 (7 bases). The CDR3 length is 14 residues. The germline gives CDR1 MDHEN, CDR2 SYDVKM. The V end was cut by 5 bases, the J end by 5 bases, with 13 bases between. The CDR3 DNA reads as TGTGCCAGCAGTCCAGGGGACTACCAAAACATTCAGTACTTC. Its translation is CASSPGDYQNIQYF.

CDR3 DNA: TGCGCCAGCAGTCAACGATTCAAGGGACAGGGAAATTCACCCCTCCACTTT. This translates into CASSQRFKGQGNSPLHF. This chain links TRBV23-1 with TRBJ1-6; 9 nucleotides align to TRBD1. TRBV23-1 is designated an ORF whose function remains uncertain. This CDR3 comprises 17 residues. Trimming removed 2 bases from V and 7 bases from J; junction bases left unmatched: 9.

V is TRBV7-3 and J is TRBJ2-7, with TRBD1 identical over 7 bases. The V and J ends lost 4 bases and 7 bases, in that order; junction bases with no gene match: 4. Germline CDR1 reads SGHTA; CDR2 reads FQGTGA. CDR3 length equals 12 residues. Written as DNA, the CDR3 is TGTGCCAGCAGCTCGGGACAGAAAGAGCAGTACTTC. Its translation is CASSSGQKEQYF.

The chain couples TRBV6-6 to TRBJ2-1; tentative D call: TRBD2 (7 bases). CDR3 size: 14 residues. Deletions cut 7 bases from V and 4 bases from J, with 14 bases between. CDR1 and CDR2 from the germline V gene are MNHNY and SVGAGI (reference sequence). The CDR3 nucleotides read TGTGCCAGCAAGGCGGGGGCTAGTTACAATGAGCAGTTCTTC. Translation gives CASKAGASYNEQFF.

This chain uses TRBV5-1 with TRBJ2-1; TRBD2 matches 11 bases. With V trimmed by 1 base and J by 8 bases, 5 bases remained unmatched. Germline CDR1 is SGHRS and CDR2 is YFSETQ. CDR3 size: 15 residues. The CDR3 bases are TGCGCCAGCAGCTTGACTAGCGGGAGTGTCTATGAGCAGTTCTTC. Translation: CASSLTSGSVYEQFF. Combining the CDR3 with reference TRBV5-1 and TRBJ2-1 gives the whole variable domain KAGVTQTPRYLIKTRGQQVTLSCSPISGHRSVSWYQQTPGQGLQFLFEYFSETQRNKGNFPGRFSGRQFSNSRSEMNVSTLELGDSALYLCASSLTSGSVYEQFFGPGTRLTVL.

The chain carries TRBV10-2 and TRBJ1-1, with D perhaps matching TRBD1 (5 bases). Looked up from germline, CDR1 is WSHSY and CDR2 is SAAADI. The length of the CDR3 is 14 residues. The germline V and J ends were trimmed by 6 bases and 2 bases, with 13 bases remaining between them. The chain's CDR3 is CASRPTALNTEAFF. In nucleotides, the CDR3 is TGCGCCAGCAGGCCGACAGCCCTTAACACTGAAGCTTTCTTT.